Detailed here is one TCR beta chain. Its target is not known. Quantitative molecular-barcoded 5'-RACE generated the TCR beta libraries. Via MiXCR, TCRdb re-called the 5' RACE reads, giving one row per CDR3 protein. The table includes 300,000 to 400,000 distinct CDR3 sequences, roughly 14% detected once. The data belong to a study of CD8 T cells in ankylosing spondylitis. Study results and caveats: Disease-linked clones reportedly concentrated significantly in matched ankylosing spondylitis synovial fluid. Among TCR beta sequences, a motif of about 8 highly homologous variants appeared characteristic of ankylosing spondylitis blood.

Germline V gene data show CDR1 as SQVTM and CDR2 as ANQGSEA. The CDR3 runs 15 residues. V dropped 4 bases and J dropped 0 bases, with 13 bases sitting between them. The chain uses TRBV29-1 and TRBJ1-5, with a possible D match to TRBD1 (5 bases). The sequencing input was blood, either unsorted or a sorted T cell fraction (not recorded which). The sequence was obtained from a male donor with ankylosing spondylitis or in good health (not recorded which). CDR3 bases: TGCAGCGTTGGAATGGCAGGGAATAGCAATCAGCCCCAGCATTTT. It is translated as CSVGMAGNSNQPQHF.